This T cell receptor beta chain derives from a study of cytotoxic CD8 clonotypes in ibrutinib-treated CLL (dated by TCRdb to the early 2020s). Describing the broader study: The cohort had over ten relapsed/refractory and around 14 treatment-naive patients; fewer than 18 were IGHV unmutated. Responses were partial in some 24 patients and complete in 2; after median approximately 69 months follow-up, some 14 stayed in remission and about twelve progressed. Response samples were taken after a median of approximately eleven months on treatment, ranging from 6 to 36 months. An average of roughly 250,000 productive templates and around 100,000 productive rearrangements was obtained per sample. Of the 86 people in the trial, about 27 had longitudinal samples available. Cryopreserved peripheral blood mononuclear cells were collected before treatment, at response, and at either disease progression or sustained remission. Every sample from remission and from progressive disease was obtained while the patients were still on ibrutinib. Points the paper makes about the study in general: Sustained-remission and progressing patients did not have matched sampling times, and lymph node repertoires were not examined. Baseline clonality exceeded that of age-matched healthy donors and correlated strongly with circulating CD8+ T-cell counts. An increase in clonality was observed at ibrutinib response, with clonality remaining stable during sustained remission and falling back toward baseline at progression. Public clonotypes were rare and either shrank or stayed stable during treatment, and the rise in clonality at ibrutinib response reflected expansion of private clonotypes.

On this clone: The specificity of this receptor is unknown. Base qualities are not at hand, and no much larger clone is one base apart.

Taken with the paper, the label for time point translates to: approximately 2 years on ibrutinib. For TCR beta library preparation, around 2 micrograms of genomic DNA were isolated from cryopreserved PBMCs. High-throughput TCR beta sequencing was performed on longitudinal blood samples from CLL patients receiving ibrutinib monotherapy. The patients were enrolled in a single-center, open-label phase 2 trial of ibrutinib monotherapy. Each clonotype received, on average, 10x coverage in deep resolution sequencing performed on a MiSeq, where the target depth lay between 1 in 1 million and 1 in 200,000 T cells. The immunoSEQ hsTCRB Kit was used to generate TCR beta libraries. Under the source paper's analysis protocol: The data were analyzed with ImmunoSEQ Analyzer and ImmunoSEQ Data Assistant, and V, D and J gene assignments followed IMGT definitions. Clonality, with values ranging from 0 to 1, was calculated as one minus the normalized Shannon entropy of productive rearrangement frequencies. Only overrepresented clonotypes making up at least 0.05% of each patient's repertoire were included in the public clonotype analysis. About twelve repertoires from age-matched healthy donors, obtained from immuneACCESS, served as clonality controls. TCRdb obtained this table from immuneACCESS and retained in-frame rearrangements with V and J assigned. These tables miss some clones; where compared with another copy, unresolved V genes account for less than half of the shortfall, and the remainder is unexplained. The D gene and trimming were derived from the DNA, and the V and J assignments and clone size from that table. The sample table holds more than 60,000 clones, of which less than 85% were seen once. The ten largest clones capture around 37% of the sample.

The specimen was PBMCs, collected after 24 months of ibrutinib treatment. This TCR derives from a human donor with chronic lymphocytic leukemia.

The CDR3: CASRTGPGGSPLHF. The nucleotides are TGTGCCAGCAGGACGGGACCCGGAGGTTCACCCCTCCACTTT. The chain uses TRBV27 and TRBJ1-6; TRBD1 could be the D gene, as 5 bases match. V sheds 6 bases and J sheds 9 bases, leaving 15 bases between their ends. The CDR3 starts with the cysteine, ends with the phenylalanine, and has 14 residues. Left in the record is the CDR3 DNA by itself, 42 bases read in frame from the first base. CDR1 is given as MNHEY and CDR2 as SMNVEV, both from the germline V gene (reference sequence).